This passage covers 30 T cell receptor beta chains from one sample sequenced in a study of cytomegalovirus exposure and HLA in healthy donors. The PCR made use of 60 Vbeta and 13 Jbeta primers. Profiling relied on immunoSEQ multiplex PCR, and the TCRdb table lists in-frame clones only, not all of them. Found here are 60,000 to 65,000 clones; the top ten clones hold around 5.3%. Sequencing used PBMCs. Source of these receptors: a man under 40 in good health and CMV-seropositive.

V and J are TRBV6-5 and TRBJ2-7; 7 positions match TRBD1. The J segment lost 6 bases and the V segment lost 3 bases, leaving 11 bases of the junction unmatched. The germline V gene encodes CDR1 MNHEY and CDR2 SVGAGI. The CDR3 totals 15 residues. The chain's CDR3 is CASSYLETGSGEQYF. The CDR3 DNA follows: TGTGCCAGCAGTTATTTAGAGACAGGGTCGGGCGAGCAGTACTTC.

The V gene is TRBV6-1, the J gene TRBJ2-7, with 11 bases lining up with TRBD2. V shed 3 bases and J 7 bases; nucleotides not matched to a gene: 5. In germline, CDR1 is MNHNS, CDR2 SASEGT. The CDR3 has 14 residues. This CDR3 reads CASSEVAGGGEQYF. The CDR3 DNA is TGTGCCAGCAGTGAGGTAGCGGGAGGGGGAGAGCAGTACTTC.

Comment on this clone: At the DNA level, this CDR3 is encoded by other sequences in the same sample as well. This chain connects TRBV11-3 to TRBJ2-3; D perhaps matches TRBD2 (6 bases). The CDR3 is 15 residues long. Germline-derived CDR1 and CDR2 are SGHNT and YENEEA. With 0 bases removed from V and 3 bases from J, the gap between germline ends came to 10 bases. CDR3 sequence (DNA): TGTGCCAGCAGCTTAGAGGGGAGGCGGACAGATACGCAGTATTTT. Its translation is CASSLEGRRTDTQYF. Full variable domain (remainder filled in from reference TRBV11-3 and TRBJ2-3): EAGVVQSPRYKIIEKKQPVAFWCNPISGHNTLYWYLQNLGQGPELLIRYENEEAVDDSQLPKDRFSAERLKGVDSTLKIQPAELGDSAVYLCASSLEGRRTDTQYFGPGTRLTVL.

The CDR3 loop is CASSGGIFSQPQHF. Written as DNA, the CDR3 is TGTGCCAGCAGCGGCGGGATTTTCAGTCAGCCCCAGCATTTT. The chain links TRBV7-9 to TRBJ1-5; D gene ambiguous. The CDR3 extends over 14 amino acids. Trimming took off 5 bases at V and 6 bases at J, with 14 bases between the two ends. Germline loops: CDR1 SEHNR, CDR2 FQNEAQ (reference sequence). Using reference TRBV7-9 and TRBJ1-5 for the parts outside the CDR3, the full variable domain is DTGVSQNPRHKITKRGQNVTFRCDPISEHNRLYWYRQTLGQGPEFLTYFQNEAQLEKSRLLSDRFSAERPKGSFSTLEIQRTEQGDSAMYLCASSGGIFSQPQHFGDGTRLSIL.

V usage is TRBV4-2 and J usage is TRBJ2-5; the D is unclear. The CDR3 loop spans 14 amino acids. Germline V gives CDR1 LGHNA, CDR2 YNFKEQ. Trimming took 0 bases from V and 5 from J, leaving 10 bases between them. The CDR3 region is CASSQEYPRETQYF. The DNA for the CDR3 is TGTGCCAGCAGCCAAGAATACCCCCGGGAGACCCAGTACTTC.

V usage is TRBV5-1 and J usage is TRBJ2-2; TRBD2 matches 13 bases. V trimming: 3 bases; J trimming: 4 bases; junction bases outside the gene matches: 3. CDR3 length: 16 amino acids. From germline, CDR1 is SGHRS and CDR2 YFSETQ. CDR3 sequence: CASSYRLAGGTGELFF. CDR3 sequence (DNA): TGCGCCAGCAGCTACAGACTAGCGGGGGGCACCGGGGAGCTGTTTTTT.

The CDR3: CASSQQDRGDSEAFF. As DNA, the CDR3 is TGTGCCAGCAGCCAACAGGACAGGGGAGATTCTGAAGCTTTCTTT. The chain carries TRBV4-2 and TRBJ1-1; TRBD1 matches at 9 bases. CDR1 is LGHNA and CDR2 is YNFKEQ in the germline V gene. The CDR3 has 15 residues. The V segment lost 2 bases and the J segment 6 bases; nucleotides outside the gene matches: 7.

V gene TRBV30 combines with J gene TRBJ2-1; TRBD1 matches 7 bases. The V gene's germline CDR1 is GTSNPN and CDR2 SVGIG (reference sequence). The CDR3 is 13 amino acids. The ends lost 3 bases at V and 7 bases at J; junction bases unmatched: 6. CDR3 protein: CAWRQGLRNEQFF. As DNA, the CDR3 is TGTGCCTGGAGACAGGGGCTTAGGAATGAGCAGTTCTTC.

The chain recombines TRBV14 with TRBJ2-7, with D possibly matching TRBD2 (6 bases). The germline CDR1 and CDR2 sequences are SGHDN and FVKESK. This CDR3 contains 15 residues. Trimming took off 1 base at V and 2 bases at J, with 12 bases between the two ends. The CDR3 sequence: CASSQVLGGTYEQYF. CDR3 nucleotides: TGTGCCAGCAGCCAAGTTTTGGGCGGGACCTACGAGCAGTACTTC.

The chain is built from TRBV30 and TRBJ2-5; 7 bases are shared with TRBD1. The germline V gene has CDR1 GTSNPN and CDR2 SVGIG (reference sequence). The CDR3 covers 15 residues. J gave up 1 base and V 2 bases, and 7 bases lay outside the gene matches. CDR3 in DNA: TGTGCCTGGAGTATAACGGGACAGCGCCAAGAGACCCAGTACTTC. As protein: CAWSITGQRQETQYF.

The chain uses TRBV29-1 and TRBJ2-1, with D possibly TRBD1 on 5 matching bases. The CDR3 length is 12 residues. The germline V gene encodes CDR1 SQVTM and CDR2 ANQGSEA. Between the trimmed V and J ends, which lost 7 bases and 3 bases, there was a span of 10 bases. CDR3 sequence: CSDRQHYNEQFF. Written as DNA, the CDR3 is TGCAGCGATCGACAGCACTACAATGAGCAGTTCTTC.

CDR3 protein: CASRGGIYGYTF. The CDR3 DNA follows: TGTGCCAGCAGGGGGGGAATCTATGGCTACACCTTC. The J gene is TRBJ1-2, the V gene TRBV6-1; tentatively, D is TRBD1 (5 bases). V was trimmed by 6 bases and J by 4 bases, leaving 9 bases between them. Germline V CDR1 and CDR2: MNHNS, SASEGT. This CDR3 has 12 residues.

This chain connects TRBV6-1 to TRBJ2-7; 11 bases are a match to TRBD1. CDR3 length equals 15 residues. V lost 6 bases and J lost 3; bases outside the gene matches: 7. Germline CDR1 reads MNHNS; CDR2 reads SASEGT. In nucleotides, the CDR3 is TGTGCCAGCAGAGTTTCCGGGACAGGGGGCTACGAGCAGTACTTC. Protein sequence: CASRVSGTGGYEQYF.

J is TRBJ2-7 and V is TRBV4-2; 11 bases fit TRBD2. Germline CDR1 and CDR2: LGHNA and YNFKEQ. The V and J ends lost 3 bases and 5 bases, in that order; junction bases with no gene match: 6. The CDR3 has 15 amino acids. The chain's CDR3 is CASSQIAGGPNEQYF. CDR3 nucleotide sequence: TGTGCCAGCAGCCAGATAGCGGGGGGGCCTAACGAGCAGTACTTC.

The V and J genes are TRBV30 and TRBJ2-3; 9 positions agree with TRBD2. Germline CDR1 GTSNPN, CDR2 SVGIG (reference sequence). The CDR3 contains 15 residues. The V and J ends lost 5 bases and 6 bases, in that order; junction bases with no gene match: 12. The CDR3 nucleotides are TGTGCCTGGGGGTCCGGCGGGGGGGCCGGGGATACGCAGTATTTT. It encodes CAWGSGGGAGDTQYF.

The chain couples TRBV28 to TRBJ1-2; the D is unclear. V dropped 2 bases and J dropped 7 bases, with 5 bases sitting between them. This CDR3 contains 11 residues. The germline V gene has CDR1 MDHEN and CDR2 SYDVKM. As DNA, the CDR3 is TGTGCCAGCAGTTTACGAGGTGGCTACACCTTC. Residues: CASSLRGGYTF.

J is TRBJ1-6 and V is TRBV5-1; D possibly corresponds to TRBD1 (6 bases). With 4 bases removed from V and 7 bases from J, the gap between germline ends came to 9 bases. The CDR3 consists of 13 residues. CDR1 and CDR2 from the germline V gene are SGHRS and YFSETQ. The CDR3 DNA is TGCGCCAGCAGCCCAACAGGGAATTCACCCCTCCACTTT. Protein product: CASSPTGNSPLHF.

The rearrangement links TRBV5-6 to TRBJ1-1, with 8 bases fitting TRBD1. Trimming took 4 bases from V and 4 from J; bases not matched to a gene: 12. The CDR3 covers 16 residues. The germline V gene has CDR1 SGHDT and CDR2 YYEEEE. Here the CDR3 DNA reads TGTGCCAGCAGCCAAGGCAGGGGGCTTTTTCGCACTGAAGCTTTCTTT. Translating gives CASSQGRGLFRTEAFF.

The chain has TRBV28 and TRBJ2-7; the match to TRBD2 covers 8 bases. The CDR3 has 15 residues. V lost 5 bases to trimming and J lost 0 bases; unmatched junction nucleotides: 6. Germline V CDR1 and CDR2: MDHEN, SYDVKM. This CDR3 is CASSRIAGFSYEQYF. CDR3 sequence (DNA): TGTGCCAGCAGTCGTATAGCGGGGTTCTCCTACGAGCAGTACTTC.

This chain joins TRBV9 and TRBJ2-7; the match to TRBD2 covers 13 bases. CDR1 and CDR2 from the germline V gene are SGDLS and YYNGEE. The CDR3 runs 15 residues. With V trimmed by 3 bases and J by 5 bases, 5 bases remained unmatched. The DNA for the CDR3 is TGTGCCAGCAGCGCCACTGGACTAGCGGGAGACGAGCAGTACTTC. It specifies CASSATGLAGDEQYF.

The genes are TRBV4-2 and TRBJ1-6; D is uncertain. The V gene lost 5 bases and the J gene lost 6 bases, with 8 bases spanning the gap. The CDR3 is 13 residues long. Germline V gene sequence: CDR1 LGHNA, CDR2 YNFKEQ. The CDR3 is CASSGGINSPLHF. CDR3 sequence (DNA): TGTGCCAGCAGCGGAGGCATTAATTCACCCCTCCACTTT.

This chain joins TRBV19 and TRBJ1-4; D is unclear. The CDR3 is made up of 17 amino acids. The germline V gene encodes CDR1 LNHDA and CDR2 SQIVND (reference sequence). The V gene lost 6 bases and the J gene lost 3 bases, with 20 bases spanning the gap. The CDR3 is CASSHRTVRYSNEKLFF. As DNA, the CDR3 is TGTGCCAGTAGCCACCGAACGGTCCGCTATTCTAATGAAAAACTGTTTTTT.

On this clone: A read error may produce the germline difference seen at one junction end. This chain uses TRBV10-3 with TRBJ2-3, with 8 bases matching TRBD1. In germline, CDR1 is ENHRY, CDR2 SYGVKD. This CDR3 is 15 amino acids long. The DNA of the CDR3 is TGTGCCATCAGTGATAAGGACAGGGTCACAGATAAGCAGTATTTT. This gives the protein CAISDKDRVTDKQYF.

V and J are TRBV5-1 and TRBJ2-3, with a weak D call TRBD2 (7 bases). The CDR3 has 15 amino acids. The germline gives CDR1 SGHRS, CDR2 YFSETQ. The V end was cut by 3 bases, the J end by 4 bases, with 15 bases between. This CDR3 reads CASSYTGEGADTQYF. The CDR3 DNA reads TGCGCCAGCAGCTACACCGGGGAGGGGGCAGATACGCAGTATTTT.

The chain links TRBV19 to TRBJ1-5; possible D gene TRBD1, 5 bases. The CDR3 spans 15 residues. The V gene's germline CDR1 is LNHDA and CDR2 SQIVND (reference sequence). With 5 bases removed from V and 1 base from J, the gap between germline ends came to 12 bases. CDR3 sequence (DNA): TGTGCCAGTAGTCCTACCGACAGAAGCAATCAGCCCCAGCATTTT. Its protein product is CASSPTDRSNQPQHF.

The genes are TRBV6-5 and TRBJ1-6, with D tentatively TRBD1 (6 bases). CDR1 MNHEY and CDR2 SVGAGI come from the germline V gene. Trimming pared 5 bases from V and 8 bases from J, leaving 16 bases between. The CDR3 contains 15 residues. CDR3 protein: CASSRRGGGHSPLHF. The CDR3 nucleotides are TGTGCCAGCAGTCGACGAGGGGGTGGGCATTCACCCCTCCACTTT.

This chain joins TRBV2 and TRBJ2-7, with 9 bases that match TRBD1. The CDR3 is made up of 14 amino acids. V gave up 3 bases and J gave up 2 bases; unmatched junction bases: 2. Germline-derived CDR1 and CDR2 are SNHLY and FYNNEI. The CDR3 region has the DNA TGTGCCAGCAGTGAGGGACAGGGTACCTACGAGCAGTACTTC. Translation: CASSEGQGTYEQYF.

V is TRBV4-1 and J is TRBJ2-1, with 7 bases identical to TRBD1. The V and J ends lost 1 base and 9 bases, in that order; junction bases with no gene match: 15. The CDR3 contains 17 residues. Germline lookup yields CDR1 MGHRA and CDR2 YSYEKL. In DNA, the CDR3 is TGCGCCAGCAGCCAAGGACAGGGTAAGACCAGGGTTGGTGAGCAGTTCTTC. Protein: CASSQGQGKTRVGEQFF.

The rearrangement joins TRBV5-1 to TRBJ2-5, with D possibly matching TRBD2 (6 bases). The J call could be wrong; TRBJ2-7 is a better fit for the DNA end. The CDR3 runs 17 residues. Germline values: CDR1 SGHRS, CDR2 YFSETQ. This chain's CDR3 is CASSLVGTQTSAYEQYF. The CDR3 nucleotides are TGCGCCAGCAGCTTGGTGGGGACTCAGACTAGTGCCTACGAGCAGTACTTC.

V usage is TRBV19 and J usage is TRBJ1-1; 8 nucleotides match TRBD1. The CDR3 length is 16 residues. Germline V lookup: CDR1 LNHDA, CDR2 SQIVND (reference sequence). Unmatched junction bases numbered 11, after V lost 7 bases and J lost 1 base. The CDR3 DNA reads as TGTGCCAGTACCGACAGGGGATTAGGGGCGAACACTGAAGCTTTCTTT. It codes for CASTDRGLGANTEAFF. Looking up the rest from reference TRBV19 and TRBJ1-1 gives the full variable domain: DGGITQSPKYLFRKEGQNVTLSCEQNLNHDAMYWYRQDPGQGLRLIYYSQIVNDFQKGDIAEGYSVSREKKESFPLTVTSAQKNPTAFYLCASTDRGLGANTEAFFGQGTRLTVV.